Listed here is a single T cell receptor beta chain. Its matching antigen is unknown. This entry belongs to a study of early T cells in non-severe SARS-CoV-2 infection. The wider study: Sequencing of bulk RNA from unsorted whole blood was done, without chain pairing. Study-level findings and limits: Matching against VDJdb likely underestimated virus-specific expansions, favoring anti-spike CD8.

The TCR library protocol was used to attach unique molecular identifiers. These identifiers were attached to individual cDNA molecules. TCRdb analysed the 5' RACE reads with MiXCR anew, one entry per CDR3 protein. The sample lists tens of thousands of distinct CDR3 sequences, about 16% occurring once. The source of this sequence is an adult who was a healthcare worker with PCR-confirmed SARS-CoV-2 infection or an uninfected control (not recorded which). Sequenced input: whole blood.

CDR3 sequence: CASSLDSYGYTF. The CDR3 nucleotides are TGTGCCAGCAGCCTCGACAGCTATGGCTACACCTTC. V usage is TRBV12-3 or TRBV12-4 and J usage is TRBJ1-2, with D perhaps matching TRBD1 (5 bases). CDR3 size: 12 residues. Trimming pared 6 bases from V and 4 bases from J, leaving 9 bases between.